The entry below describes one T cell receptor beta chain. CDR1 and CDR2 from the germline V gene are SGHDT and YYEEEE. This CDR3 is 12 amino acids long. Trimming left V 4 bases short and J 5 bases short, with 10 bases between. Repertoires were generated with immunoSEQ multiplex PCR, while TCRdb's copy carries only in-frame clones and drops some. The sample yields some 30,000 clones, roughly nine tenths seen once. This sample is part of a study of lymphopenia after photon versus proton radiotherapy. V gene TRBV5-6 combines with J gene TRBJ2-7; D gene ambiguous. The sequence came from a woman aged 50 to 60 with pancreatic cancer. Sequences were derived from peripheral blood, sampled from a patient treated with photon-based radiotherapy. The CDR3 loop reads CASSGTVDEQYF. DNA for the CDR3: TGTGCCAGCAGCGGAACAGTGGACGAGCAGTACTTC.